A single sample is the source of the 6 T cell receptor beta chains below, sequenced in a study of T cells after yellow fever vaccination. TCRdb analysed the 5' RACE reads with MiXCR anew, one entry per CDR3 protein. The sample records about 340,000 distinct CDR3 sequences, 3.5% to 4.5% being singletons. Sequencing used PBMCs, obtained 5 days after the yellow fever booster vaccination. These receptors all come from a man between 18 and 29 years old who received the YFV17D yellow fever vaccine.

Only a few counts were recorded for this clonotype. The chain couples TRBV30 to TRBJ1-1; D possibly corresponds to TRBD1 (5 bases). V lost 1 base to trimming and J lost 10 bases, with 13 bases between them. Germline V gene sequence: CDR1 GTSNPN, CDR2 SVGIG (reference sequence). The CDR3 runs to 12 residues. The CDR3 protein is CAWSGGSEGAFF. The CDR3, as DNA: TGTGCCTGGAGTGGGGGGAGCGAAGGAGCTTTCTTT. The entire variable domain, with the rest obtained from reference TRBV30 and TRBJ1-1, is as follows: SQTIHQWPATLVQPVGSPLSLECTVEGTSNPNLYWYRQAAGRGLQLLFYSVGIGQISSEVPQNLSASRPQDRQFILSSKKLLLSDSGFYLCAWSGGSEGAFFGQGTRLTVV.

In this sample, this clonotype turned up a few times. The DNA of the CDR3 is TGTGCCAGCAGGGATCCGGCAGATACGCAGTATTTT. Its translation: CASRDPADTQYF. V gene TRBV7-3 combines with J gene TRBJ2-3; the D is unclear. The ends were cut back, 6 bases at V and 4 bases at J, with 8 bases in the middle. The germline V gene encodes CDR1 SGHTA and CDR2 FQGTGA. The CDR3 runs 12 residues.

The chain uses TRBV5-1 and TRBJ1-2; 12 positions agree with TRBD1. This CDR3 has 14 amino acids. Trimming took 7 bases from V and 4 from J; bases not matched to a gene: 5. The germline gives CDR1 SGHRS, CDR2 YFSETQ. In nucleotides, the CDR3 is TGCGCCAGCTGCTGGGACAGGGGGCCCTATGGCTACACCTTC. Protein sequence: CASCWDRGPYGYTF.

This clonotype was observed a handful of times. The rearrangement uses TRBV7-6 and TRBJ2-7; TRBD2 matches at 7 bases. Germline-derived CDR1 and CDR2 are SGHVS and FNYEAQ. The trim removed 4 bases at V and 4 bases at J, leaving 10 bases unmatched. The CDR3 runs to 15 residues. The CDR3 nucleotides are TGTGCCAGCAGCTCCGGGGCGCGGGGGATTTACGAGCAGTACTTC. Protein sequence: CASSSGARGIYEQYF.

This clonotype was found a few times. The chain is built from TRBV25-1 and TRBJ2-1; 7 bases match TRBD1. Germline V lookup: CDR1 MGHDK, CDR2 SYGVNS. The CDR3 has 15 residues. Trimming removed 6 bases from V and 0 bases from J; junction bases left unmatched: 5. The CDR3 protein is CASRGDSSSYNEQFF. In DNA, the CDR3 is TGTGCCAGCAGAGGGGACAGCAGCTCCTACAATGAGCAGTTCTTC.

At least ten counts were recorded for this clonotype. The chain combines TRBV27 with TRBJ2-7; tentatively, D is TRBD2 (5 bases). The CDR3 contains 14 residues. With 2 bases removed from V and 0 bases from J, the gap between germline ends came to 8 bases. CDR1 is MNHEY, CDR2 SMNVEV, per germline (reference sequence). CDR3 sequence reads: CASSLTGSSYEQYV. The CDR3 DNA is TGTGCCAGCAGTTTAACGGGGAGCTCCTACGAGCAGTACGTC.